Detailed here is one T cell receptor (beta chain). Trimming stripped 3 bases from V and 2 bases from J, with 10 bases between. Germline-derived CDR1 and CDR2 are SGHNT and YENEEA. This CDR3 is 14 amino acids long. This specimen comes from a study of T cells after yellow fever vaccination. One entry per CDR3 protein, called by TCRdb with MiXCR from the 5' RACE reads. Of tens of thousands of distinct CDR3 sequences in the sample, almost 8% were seen once. The clonotype originates from a man aged 25 to 45 who received the YFV17D yellow fever vaccine. The gene calls are TRBV11-3 and TRBJ2-5; the D is unclear. Sequencing was performed on CD8+ T cells sorted from PBMCs, taken on the day of the yellow fever booster vaccination. The CDR3 loop reads CASSLRGVQETQYF. CDR3 bases: TGTGCCAGCAGCTTGCGTGGCGTACAAGAGACCCAGTACTTC.